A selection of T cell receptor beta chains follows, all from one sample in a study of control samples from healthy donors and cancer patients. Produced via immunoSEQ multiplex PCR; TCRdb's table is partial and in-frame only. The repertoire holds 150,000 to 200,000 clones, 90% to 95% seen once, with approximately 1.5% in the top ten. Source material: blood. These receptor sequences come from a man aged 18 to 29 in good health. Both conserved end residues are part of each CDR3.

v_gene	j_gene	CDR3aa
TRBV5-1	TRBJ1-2	CASSSHPGKYGYTF
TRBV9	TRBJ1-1	CASSSSGMNTEAFF
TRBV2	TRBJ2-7	CASRKTYEQYF
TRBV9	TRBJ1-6	CASSARALENSPLHF
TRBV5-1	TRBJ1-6	CASSLDSVSGALHF
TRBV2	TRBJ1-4	CASRADRVNEKLFF
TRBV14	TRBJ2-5	CASSQRRRDRETQYF
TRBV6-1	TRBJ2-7	CASSDGPGNHEQYF
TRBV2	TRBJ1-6	CASIRTVGSPLHF
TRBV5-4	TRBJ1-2	CASSSDIYGYTF
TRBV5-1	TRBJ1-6	CASSPGGSNSPLHF
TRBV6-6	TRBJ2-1	CASSRPNGLSYNEQFF
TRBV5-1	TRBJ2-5	CASSLTGRLTQYF
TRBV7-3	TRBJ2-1	CASSPRTSGVREQFF
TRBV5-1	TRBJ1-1	CASSAQGGYTEAFF
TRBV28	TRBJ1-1	CASSLGTVHTEAFF
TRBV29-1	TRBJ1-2	CSVETTGGFDYGYTF
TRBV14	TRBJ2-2	CASSFGTGNTGELFF
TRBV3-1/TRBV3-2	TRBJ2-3	CASSPPGDTQYF
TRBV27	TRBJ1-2	CASSPRQGTYGYTF
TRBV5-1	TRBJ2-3	CASSLSQGAKGADTQYF
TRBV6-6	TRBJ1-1	CASSYSPAAGPEAFF
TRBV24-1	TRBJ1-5	CATSKTTGTGAFQPQHF
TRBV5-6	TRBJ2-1	CASSLAGVRLSSYNEQFF
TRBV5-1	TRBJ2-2	CATRGAGSLNTGELFF